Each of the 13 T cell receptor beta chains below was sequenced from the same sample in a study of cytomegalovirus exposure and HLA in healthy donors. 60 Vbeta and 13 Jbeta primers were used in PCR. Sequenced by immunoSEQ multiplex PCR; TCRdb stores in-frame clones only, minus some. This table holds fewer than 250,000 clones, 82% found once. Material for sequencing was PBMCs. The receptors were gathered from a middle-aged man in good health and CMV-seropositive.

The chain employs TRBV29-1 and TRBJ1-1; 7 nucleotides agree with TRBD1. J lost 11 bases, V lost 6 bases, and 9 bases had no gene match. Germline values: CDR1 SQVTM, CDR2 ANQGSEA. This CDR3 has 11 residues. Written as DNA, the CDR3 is TGCAGCGTGGCTCCAGGGGGAAAGGCTTTCTTT. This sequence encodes CSVAPGGKAFF.

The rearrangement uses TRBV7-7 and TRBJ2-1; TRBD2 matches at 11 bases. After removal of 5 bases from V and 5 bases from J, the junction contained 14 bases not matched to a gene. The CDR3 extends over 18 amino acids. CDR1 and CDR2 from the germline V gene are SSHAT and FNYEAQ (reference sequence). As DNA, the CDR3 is TGTGCCAGCAGCCTCCTCCTATCCGGGACTAGCGGAGACAATGAGCAGTTCTTC. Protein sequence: CASSLLLSGTSGDNEQFF.

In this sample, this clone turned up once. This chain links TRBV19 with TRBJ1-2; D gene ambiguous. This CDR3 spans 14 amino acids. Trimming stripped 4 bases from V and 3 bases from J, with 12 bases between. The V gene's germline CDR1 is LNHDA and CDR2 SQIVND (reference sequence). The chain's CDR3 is CASSTDFGDYGYTF. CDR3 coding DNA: TGTGCCAGTAGTACGGACTTCGGCGACTATGGCTACACCTTC.

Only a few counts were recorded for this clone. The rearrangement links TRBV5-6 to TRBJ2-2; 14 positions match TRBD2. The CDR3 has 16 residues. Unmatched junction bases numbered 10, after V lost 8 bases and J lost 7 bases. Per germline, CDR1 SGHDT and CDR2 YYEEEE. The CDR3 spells CARSRGLAGDNGELFF. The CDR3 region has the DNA TGTGCCAGGTCACGGGGACTAGCGGGAGATAACGGGGAGCTGTTTTTT.

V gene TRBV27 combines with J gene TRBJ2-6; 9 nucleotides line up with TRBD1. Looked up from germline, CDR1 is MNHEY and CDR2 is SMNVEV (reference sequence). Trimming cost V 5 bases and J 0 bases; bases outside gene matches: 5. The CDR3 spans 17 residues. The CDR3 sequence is CASSQQTGGSGANVLTF. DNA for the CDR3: TGTGCCAGCAGTCAGCAGACAGGGGGCTCTGGGGCCAACGTCCTGACTTTC.

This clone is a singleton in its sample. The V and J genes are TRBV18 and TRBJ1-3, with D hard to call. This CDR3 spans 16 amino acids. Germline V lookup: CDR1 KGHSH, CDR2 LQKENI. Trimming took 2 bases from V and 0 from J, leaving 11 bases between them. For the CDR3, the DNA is TGTGCCAGCTCACCAGCCGACGGACTCTCTGGAAACACCATATATTTT. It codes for CASSPADGLSGNTIYF.

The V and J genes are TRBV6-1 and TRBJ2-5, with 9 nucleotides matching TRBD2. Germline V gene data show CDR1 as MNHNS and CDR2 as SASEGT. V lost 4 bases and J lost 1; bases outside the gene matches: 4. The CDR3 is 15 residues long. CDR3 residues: CASSGVSGGQETQYF. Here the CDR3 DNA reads TGTGCCAGCAGTGGGGTTAGCGGGGGCCAAGAGACCCAGTACTTC.

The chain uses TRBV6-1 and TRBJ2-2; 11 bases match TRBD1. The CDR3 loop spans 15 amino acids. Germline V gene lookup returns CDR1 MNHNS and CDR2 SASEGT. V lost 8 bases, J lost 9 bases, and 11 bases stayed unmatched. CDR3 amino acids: CASVDRGRRGRELFF. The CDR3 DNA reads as TGTGCCAGCGTGGACAGGGGGCGCCGTGGCCGGGAGCTGTTTTTT.

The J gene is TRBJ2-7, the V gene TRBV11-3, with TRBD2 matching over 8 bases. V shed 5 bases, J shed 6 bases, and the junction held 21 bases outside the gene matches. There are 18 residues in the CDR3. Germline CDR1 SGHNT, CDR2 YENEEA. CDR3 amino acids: CASSIYPVTSARGGEQYV. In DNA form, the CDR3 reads TGTGCCAGCAGCATCTACCCCGTGACTAGCGCGCGTGGGGGCGAGCAGTACGTC.

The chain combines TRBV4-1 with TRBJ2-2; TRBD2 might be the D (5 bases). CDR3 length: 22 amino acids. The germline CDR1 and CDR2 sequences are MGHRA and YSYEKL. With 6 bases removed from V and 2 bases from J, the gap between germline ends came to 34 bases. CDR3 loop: CASSRLLNLPATSQGNTGELFF. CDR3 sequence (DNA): TGCGCCAGCAGTCGACTACTTAATCTCCCGGCGACAAGTCAAGGAAACACCGGGGAGCTGTTTTTT.

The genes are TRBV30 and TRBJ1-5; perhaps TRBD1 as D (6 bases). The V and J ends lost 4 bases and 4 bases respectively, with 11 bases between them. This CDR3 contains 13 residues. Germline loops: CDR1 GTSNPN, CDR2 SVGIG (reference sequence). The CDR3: CAWNGGGNQPQHF. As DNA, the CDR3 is TGTGCCTGGAATGGGGGCGGGAATCAGCCCCAGCATTTT.

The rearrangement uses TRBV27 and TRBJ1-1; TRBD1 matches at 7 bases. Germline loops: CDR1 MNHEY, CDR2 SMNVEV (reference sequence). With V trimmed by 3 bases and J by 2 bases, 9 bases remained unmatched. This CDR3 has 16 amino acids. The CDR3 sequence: CASSFGRGTANTEAFF. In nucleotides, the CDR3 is TGTGCCAGCAGTTTTGGCCGAGGGACAGCCAACACTGAAGCTTTCTTT.

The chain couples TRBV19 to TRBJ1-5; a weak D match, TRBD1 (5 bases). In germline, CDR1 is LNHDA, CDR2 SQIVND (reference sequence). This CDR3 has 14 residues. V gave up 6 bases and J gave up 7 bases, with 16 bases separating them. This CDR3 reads CASRFRDWLQPQHF. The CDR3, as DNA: TGTGCCAGTAGGTTCAGGGACTGGTTGCAGCCCCAGCATTTT. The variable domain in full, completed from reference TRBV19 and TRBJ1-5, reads DGGITQSPKYLFRKEGQNVTLSCEQNLNHDAMYWYRQDPGQGLRLIYYSQIVNDFQKGDIAEGYSVSREKKESFPLTVTSAQKNPTAFYLCASRFRDWLQPQHFGDGTRLSIL.